Included here is one T cell receptor (beta chain) sequence, with context. This sample is part of a study of T cells after posttransplantation cyclophosphamide. CDR1 and CDR2 from the germline V gene are SGHDN and FVKESK. V was pared by 1 base and J by 9 bases, with 7 bases between. The CDR3 has 11 amino acids. Libraries were prepared by immunoSEQ multiplex PCR; TCRdb keeps only in-frame clonotypes and omits some of them. The sample contains some 30,000 clones, 90% to 95% of which appear only once. The naive gate required viable CD3+CD4+ or CD3+CD8+ cells with CCR7+CD45RA+CD45RO-CD95-CD27+CD28+ phenotype.

The chain carries TRBV14 and TRBJ2-7; D ambiguous. The receptor comes from a man aged 25 to 40 in good health and a related stem cell transplant donor. Sample: naive CD4+ T cells sorted from blood. The CDR3 loop is CASSQGGGQYF. CDR3 bases: TGTGCCAGCAGCCAAGGTGGCGGGCAGTACTTC.